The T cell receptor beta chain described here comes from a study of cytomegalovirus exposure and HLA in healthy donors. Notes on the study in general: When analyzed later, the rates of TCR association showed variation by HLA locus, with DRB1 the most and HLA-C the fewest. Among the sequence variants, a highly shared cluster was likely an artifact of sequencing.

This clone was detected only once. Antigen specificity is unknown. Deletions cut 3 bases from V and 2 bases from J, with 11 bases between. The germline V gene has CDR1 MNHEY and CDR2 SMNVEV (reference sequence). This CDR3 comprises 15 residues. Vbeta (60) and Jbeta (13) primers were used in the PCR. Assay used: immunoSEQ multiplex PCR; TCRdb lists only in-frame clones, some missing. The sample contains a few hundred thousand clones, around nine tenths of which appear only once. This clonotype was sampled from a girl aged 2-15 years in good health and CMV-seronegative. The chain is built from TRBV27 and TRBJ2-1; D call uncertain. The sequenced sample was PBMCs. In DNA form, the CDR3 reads TGTGCCAGCAGTTTGCGAGACTCCACCTACAATGAGCAGTTCTTC. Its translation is CASSLRDSTYNEQFF.